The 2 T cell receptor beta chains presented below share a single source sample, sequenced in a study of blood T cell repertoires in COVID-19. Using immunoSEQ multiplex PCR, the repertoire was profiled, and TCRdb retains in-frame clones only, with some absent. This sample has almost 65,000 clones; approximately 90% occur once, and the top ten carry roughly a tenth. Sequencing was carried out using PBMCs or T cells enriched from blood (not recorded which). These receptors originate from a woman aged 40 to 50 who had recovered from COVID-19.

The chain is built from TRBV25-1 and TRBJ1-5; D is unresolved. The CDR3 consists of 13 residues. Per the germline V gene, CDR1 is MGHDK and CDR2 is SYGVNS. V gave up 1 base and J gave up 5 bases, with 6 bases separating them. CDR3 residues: CASSESGYQPQHF. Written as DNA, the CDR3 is TGTGCCAGCAGTGAATCGGGTTATCAGCCCCAGCATTTT.

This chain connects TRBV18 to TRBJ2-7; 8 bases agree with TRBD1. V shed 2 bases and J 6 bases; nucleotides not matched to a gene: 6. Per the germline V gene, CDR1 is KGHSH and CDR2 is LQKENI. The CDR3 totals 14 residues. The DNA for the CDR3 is TGTGCCAGCTCACCAAACAATCAGGGGGCCGAGCAGTACTTC. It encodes CASSPNNQGAEQYF.